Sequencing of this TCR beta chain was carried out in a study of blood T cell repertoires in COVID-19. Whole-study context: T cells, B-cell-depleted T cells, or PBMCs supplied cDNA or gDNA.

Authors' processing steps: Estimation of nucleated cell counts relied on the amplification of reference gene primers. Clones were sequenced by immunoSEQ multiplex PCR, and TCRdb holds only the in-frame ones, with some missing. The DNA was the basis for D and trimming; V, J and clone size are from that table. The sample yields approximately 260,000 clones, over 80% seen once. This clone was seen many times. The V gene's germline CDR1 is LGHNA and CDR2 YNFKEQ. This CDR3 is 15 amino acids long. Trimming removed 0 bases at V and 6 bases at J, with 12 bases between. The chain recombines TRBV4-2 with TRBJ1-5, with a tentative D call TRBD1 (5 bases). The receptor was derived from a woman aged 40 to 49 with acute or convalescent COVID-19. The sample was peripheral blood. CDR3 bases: TGTGCCAGCAGCCAAGAATTTACAACAGGTCAGCCCCAGCATTTT. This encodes CASSQEFTTGQPQHF.